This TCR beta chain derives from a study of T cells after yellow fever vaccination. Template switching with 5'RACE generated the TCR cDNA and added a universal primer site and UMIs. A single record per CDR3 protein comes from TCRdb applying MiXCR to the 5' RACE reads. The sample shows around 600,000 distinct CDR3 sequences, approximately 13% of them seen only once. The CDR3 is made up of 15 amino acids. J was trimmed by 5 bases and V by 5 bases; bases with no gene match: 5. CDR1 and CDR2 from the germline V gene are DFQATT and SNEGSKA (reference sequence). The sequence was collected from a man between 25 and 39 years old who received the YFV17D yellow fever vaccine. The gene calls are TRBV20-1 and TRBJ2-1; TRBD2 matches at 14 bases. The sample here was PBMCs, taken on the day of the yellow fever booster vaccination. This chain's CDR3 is CSAASTSGGDNEQFF. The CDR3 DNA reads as TGCAGTGCTGCCTCGACTAGCGGGGGGGACAATGAGCAGTTCTTC.